This T cell receptor (beta chain) was identified during a study of early T cells in non-severe SARS-CoV-2 infection. General study points: Comparison of clonotypes with VDJdb favored anti-spike CD8 responses while missing private and CD4 specificities.

Trimming removed 6 bases from V and 0 bases from J, with 11 bases in between. The V gene's germline CDR1 is DFQATT and CDR2 SNEGSKA (reference sequence). This CDR3 is 13 amino acids long. Unique molecular identifiers were attached to individual cDNA molecules. From the 5' RACE reads, TCRdb called clonotypes with MiXCR, one entry per CDR3 protein. The data contain roughly 54,000 distinct CDR3 sequences, around 12% of them seen just once; the ten biggest clones take up around 4.7%. In this sample, this clonotype turned up many times. Its antigen remains unknown. Sequenced input: whole blood. The rearrangement joins TRBV20-1 to TRBJ1-2; D not certain. The TCR originated in an adult who was a healthcare worker with PCR-confirmed SARS-CoV-2 infection or an uninfected control (not recorded which). Written as DNA, the CDR3 is TGCAGTGCCACACCCCCTACTAACTATGGCTACACCTTC. Its protein product is CSATPPTNYGYTF.